A single sample is the source of the 11 T cell receptor beta chains below, sequenced in a study of regulatory T cells in long-lasting Graves disease. Arm-PCR with iRepertoire HTBI primers amplified the CDR3 regions for these TCR beta libraries. TCRdb redid the calling of the multiplex PCR reads with MiXCR, one entry per CDR3 protein. The profile covers roughly 420,000 distinct CDR3 sequences, with 12% to 15% appearing a single time and more than 15% taken by the ten largest. Sample time point: newly diagnosed GD, antithyroid drugs for less than 3 months. Following extraction of RNA from PBMCs, that RNA was used to make the TCR library. The same data also contributed to another study, on T cells in Graves' hyperthyroidism and ophthalmopathy.

Sequencing used peripheral blood mononuclear cells (PBMCs), obtained at new diagnosis, from a patient treated with antithyroid drugs. The receptors come from a woman aged 45 to 65 with Graves disease.

The CDR3 nucleotides are TGTGCCAGCAGCTTAATGGGTCAGCCCCAGCATTTT. This translates into CASSLMGQPQHF. The V call is TRBV7-2, the J call TRBJ1-5; D is undetermined. The CDR3 is 12 amino acids. Germline V gene sequence: CDR1 SGHTA, CDR2 FQGNSA. Deletions cut 2 bases from V and 6 bases from J, with 5 bases between.

The chain joins TRBV24-1 to TRBJ2-5, with 8 positions matching TRBD2. The germline V gene has CDR1 KGHDR and CDR2 SFDVKD. There are 16 residues in the CDR3. With V trimmed by 7 bases and J by 6 bases, 15 bases remained unmatched. CDR3 protein: CATRSSGSRGEKTQYF. The CDR3 DNA follows: TGTGCCACCAGGTCGAGCGGGAGTAGGGGGGAAAAGACCCAGTACTTC.

At least ten counts were recorded for this clonotype. The V call is TRBV12-3 or TRBV12-4, the J call TRBJ2-2; perhaps TRBD2 as D (6 bases). Between the trimmed V and J ends, which lost 7 bases and 2 bases, there was a span of 11 bases. The CDR3 covers 14 residues. The CDR3, as DNA: TGTGCCAGCAATGCTAGCGCAAACACCGGGGAGCTGTTTTTT. It specifies CASNASANTGELFF.

This clonotype was seen ten or more times. The rearrangement joins TRBV28 to TRBJ2-3; tentative D call: TRBD2 (5 bases). Germline values: CDR1 MDHEN, CDR2 SYDVKM. The CDR3 runs 16 residues. The V and J ends lost 2 bases and 3 bases respectively, with 15 bases between them. The CDR3 loop reads CASSLIDLDLTDTQYF. The CDR3 DNA sequence: TGTGCCAGCAGTTTAATAGACTTGGACTTAACAGATACGCAGTATTTT.

This clonotype was detected many times. V gene TRBV7-3 combines with J gene TRBJ1-1; D is ambiguous. V lost 5 bases, J lost 0 bases, and 7 bases lay in between. The CDR3 contains 13 residues. Germline lookup yields CDR1 SGHTA and CDR2 FQGTGA. In DNA form, the CDR3 reads TGTGCCAGCAGCAACAACATGAACACTGAAGCTTTCTTT. Amino acid sequence: CASSNNMNTEAFF.

The chain has TRBV30 and TRBJ2-7; D may be TRBD2 (5 bases). V was shortened by 7 bases and J by 3 bases, with 28 bases between the two germline ends. The germline CDR1 and CDR2 sequences are GTSNPN and SVGIG (reference sequence). This CDR3 is built from 17 residues. CDR3 sequence reads: CAFRSRLGGSFYYEQYF. The CDR3 coding sequence is TGTGCCTTCAGATCGAGATTGGGTGGGAGCTTTTACTACGAGCAGTACTTC. Based on the CDR3 plus reference TRBV30 and TRBJ2-7, the full variable domain is SQTIHQWPATLVQPVGSPLSLECTVEGTSNPNLYWYRQAAGRGLQLLFYSVGIGQISSEVPQNLSASRPQDRQFILSSKKLLLSDSGFYLCAFRSRLGGSFYYEQYFGPGTRLTVT.

The V call is TRBV5-1, the J call TRBJ2-1; 9 nucleotides agree with TRBD2. This CDR3 spans 15 amino acids. CDR1 SGHRS and CDR2 YFSETQ come from the germline V gene. V was clipped by 5 bases and J by 5 bases; unmatched bases: 8. CDR3 DNA: TGCGCCAGCAGTAGTAGCGGGAGTTTAAACAATGAGCAGTTCTTC. Residues: CASSSSGSLNNEQFF.

This clonotype was seen ten or more times. The chain recombines TRBV6-1 with TRBJ2-1; maybe TRBD2 (6 bases). The germline gives CDR1 MNHNS, CDR2 SASEGT. This CDR3 comprises 17 residues. Trimming shortened V by 1 base and J by 0 bases, and 13 bases separated the two germline ends. The CDR3 DNA follows: TGTGCCAGCAGTGAAGAAGGAGGGGCTAGCTCCTACAATGAGCAGTTCTTC. It encodes CASSEEGGASSYNEQFF.

This clonotype was seen many times. V is TRBV12-3 or TRBV12-4 and J is TRBJ2-1, with TRBD2 matching 10 bases. V trimming: 6 bases; J trimming: 12 bases; junction bases outside the gene matches: 26. The CDR3 loop spans 19 amino acids. CDR3 DNA sequence: TGTGCCAGCAGCCCAACTCCTTACAGGGGCGCCCTAGCGGGAGAGGGGCAGTTCTTC. It yields the protein CASSPTPYRGALAGEGQFF.

The chain has TRBV7-7 and TRBJ2-2; 9 bases align to TRBD2. The CDR3 totals 17 residues. Germline CDR1 is SSHAT and CDR2 is FNYEAQ (reference sequence). After removal of 1 base from V and 3 bases from J, the junction contained 6 bases not matched to a gene. The CDR3 DNA reads as TGTGCCAGCAGCTTAGTGCTTAGCGGGAGAGACACCGGGGAGCTGTTTTTT. Translation gives CASSLVLSGRDTGELFF.

J is TRBJ2-1 and V is TRBV19; D possibly matches TRBD1 or TRBD2 (6 bases each). The germline CDR1 and CDR2 sequences are LNHDA and SQIVND (reference sequence). CDR3 size: 15 residues. V lost 6 bases and J lost 9, with 21 bases in between. CDR3 protein: CASRAAGRDMGEQFF. The CDR3 nucleotides are TGTGCCAGTAGGGCCGCGGGACGGGACATGGGTGAGCAGTTCTTC.